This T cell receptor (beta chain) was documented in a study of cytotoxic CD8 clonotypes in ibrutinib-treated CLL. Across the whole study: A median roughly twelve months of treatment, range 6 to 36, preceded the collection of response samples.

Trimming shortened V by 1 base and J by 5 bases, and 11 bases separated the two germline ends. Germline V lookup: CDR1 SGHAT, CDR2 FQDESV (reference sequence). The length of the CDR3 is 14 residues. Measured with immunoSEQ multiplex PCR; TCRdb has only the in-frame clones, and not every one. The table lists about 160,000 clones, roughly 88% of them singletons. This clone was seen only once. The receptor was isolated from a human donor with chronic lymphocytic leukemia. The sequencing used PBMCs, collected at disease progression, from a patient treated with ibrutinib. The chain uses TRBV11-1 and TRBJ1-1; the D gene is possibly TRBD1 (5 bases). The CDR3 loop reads CASSLDRQTTEAFF. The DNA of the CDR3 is TGTGCCAGCAGCTTAGACAGGCAAACGACTGAAGCTTTCTTT.